These T cell receptor beta chains were read from a single sample in a study of OX40 agonist ivuxolimab in advanced cancers. Sequenced by immunoSEQ multiplex PCR; TCRdb stores in-frame clones only, minus some. The sample shows over 35,000 clones, about 80% of them seen only once. The sample was CD4+ or CD8+ T cells sorted from blood, taken in a trial of the OX40 agonist ivuxolimab. Receptors were obtained from an adult with an advanced solid tumor such as melanoma, head and neck, liver or kidney cancer. Each CDR3 is given with its conserved first and last residue. Fields, in order: J gene, clone size, V gene, D gene, CDR3 DNA, CDR3 protein. D genes are given only for firm matches. Not every row has a clone size; where given, it reads once, few, many or a size class.

TRBJ2-7,few,TRBV5-4,.,TGTGCCAGCAGCGTCCGACAGGGACTCAACGAGCAGTACTTC,CASSVRQGLNEQYF
TRBJ2-7,medium-sized,TRBV2,.,TGTGCCAGCAGTGAAATAGGTTACGAGCAGTACTTC,CASSEIGYEQYF
TRBJ2-7,.,TRBV11-2,TRBD1,TGTGCCAGCAGGGAATTAGATCAGGGGGCGCGGCAGTACTTC,CASRELDQGARQYF
TRBJ2-7,.,TRBV7-9,TRBD2,TGTGCCAGCAGCTATTTCGGACTAGCGGGGGCCTACGAGCAGTACTTC,CASSYFGLAGAYEQYF
TRBJ1-5,.,TRBV19,TRBD1,TGTGCCACCCGGGACAGGGGGCTTCAGCCCCAGCATTTT,CATRDRGLQPQHF
TRBJ1-5,once,TRBV7-2,.,TGTGCCAGCAGCTTAGGCCAGGGACTCGGTCAGCCCCAGCATTTT,CASSLGQGLGQPQHF
TRBJ2-1,.,TRBV7-3,.,TGTGCCAGCAGCTTAAAGGGGGGAATAGGGCAGTTCTTC,CASSLKGGIGQFF
TRBJ1-5,few,TRBV5-1,.,TGCGCCAGCAGCTTGGCTGGACAGTACGAACAGCCCCAGCATTTT,CASSLAGQYEQPQHF
TRBJ2-7,few,TRBV6-5,TRBD2,TGTGCCAGCAGAGGTAGCGGGGGGATGGCGTACTTC,CASRGSGGMAYF
TRBJ1-4,.,TRBV4-3,.,TGCGCCAGCAGCCGCCGAGGCGGGGTTGAAAAACTGTTTTTT,CASSRRGGVEKLFF
TRBJ1-5,.,TRBV30,.,TGTGCCTGGGGCGTGGGGGAGGAGGGCAATCAGCCCCAGCATTTT,CAWGVGEEGNQPQHF
TRBJ2-7,.,TRBV28,TRBD1,TGTGCCAGCAGTTTACTGCGCAGGGGGAGAGGGCAGTACTTC,CASSLLRRGRGQYF
TRBJ2-1,.,TRBV4-2,TRBD2,TGTGCCAGCAGCCTCGGACTAGAGACCTACAATGAGCAGTTCTTC,CASSLGLETYNEQFF
TRBJ1-5,.,TRBV18,.,TGTGCCAGCTCACTCGGGACCAGCAATCAGCCCCAGCATTTT,CASSLGTSNQPQHF
TRBJ2-7,.,TRBV19,TRBD1,TGTGCCAGTAGGGCGAAAAGACAGGGTGCCTACGAGCAGTACTTC,CASRAKRQGAYEQYF
TRBJ1-5,few,TRBV6-5,TRBD1,TGTGCCAGCCCCTCACACAGGGGCCGTAGTCGGCCCCAGCATTTT,CASPSHRGRSRPQHF
TRBJ2-1,.,TRBV5-1,.,TGCGCCAGCAGCTCCCGCTACAATGAGCAGTTCTTC,CASSSRYNEQFF
TRBJ2-4,.,TRBV5-6,.,TGTGCCAGCAGCTTGGTAGGTCCTGGGGGAAACATTCAGTACTTC,CASSLVGPGGNIQYF
TRBJ1-3,.,TRBV19,.,TGTGCCAGTAGTAATGGAAACACCATATATTTT,CASSNGNTIYF
TRBJ2-7,.,TRBV7-8,.,TGTGCCAGCAGCTTGGGCCATAGCTCCTACGAGCAGTACTTC,CASSLGHSSYEQYF
TRBJ2-1,few,TRBV4-1,.,TGCGCCAGCAGCCAAACCGGGACCACCTACAATGAGCAGTTCTTC,CASSQTGTTYNEQFF
TRBJ2-3,.,TRBV9,TRBD2,TGTGCCAGCAGCATAGACGTAACTAGCGTGGGTACGCAGTATTTT,CASSIDVTSVGTQYF
TRBJ1-1,.,TRBV29-1,TRBD1,TGCAGCGTTGAAAGGGACAGTGTGGGGACTGAAGCTTTCTTT,CSVERDSVGTEAFF
TRBJ2-7,.,TRBV2,TRBD2,TGTGCCAGCCAACGGGGGGTAAACGAGCAGTACTTC,CASQRGVNEQYF
TRBJ1-1,few,TRBV11-2,.,TGTGCCAGCAGCTTAATAGACCGGCCGAACACTGAAGCTTTCTTT,CASSLIDRPNTEAFF
TRBJ2-1,.,TRBV18,.,TGTGCCAGCTCACCCCCGTCGGGGGAGCAGTTCTTC,CASSPPSGEQFF
TRBJ2-1,.,TRBV14,.,TGTGCCAGCAGCCAAATGACAGACGAGCAGTTCTTC,CASSQMTDEQFF
TRBJ2-2,.,TRBV5-4,.,TGTGCCAGCAGAACCCTACTAGGTGGGGAGCTGTTTTTT,CASRTLLGGELFF
TRBJ2-7,.,TRBV6-4,.,TGTGCCAGCAGTGACATAAGGGGGGGGACCCGCACCCCCTACGAGCAGTACTTC,CASSDIRGGTRTPYEQYF
TRBJ2-7,once,TRBV4-1,.,TGCGCCAGCAGCCAAGATTTGACCTTCGACGAGCAGTACTTC,CASSQDLTFDEQYF
TRBJ1-2,.,TRBV19,TRBD1,TGTGCCAGTAGTACAACCGGGACAGGGGACGGCTACACCTTC,CASSTTGTGDGYTF
TRBJ2-3,.,TRBV19,.,TGTGCCAGTAGTAGGCCCCCGGAGAGCGATACGCAGTATTTT,CASSRPPESDTQYF
TRBJ1-1,.,TRBV11-3,.,TGTGCCAGCAGCTCTATCCCGAACACTGAAGCTTTCTTT,CASSSIPNTEAFF
TRBJ2-7,.,TRBV19,.,TGTGCCAGTAGTGGCTGTATGGTGTGTGAGCAGTACTTC,CASSGCMVCEQYF
TRBJ2-5,few,TRBV11-2,TRBD1,TGTGCCAGCAGCCGGGACAGGGGAGAGACCCAGTACTTC,CASSRDRGETQYF
TRBJ2-1,.,TRBV29-1,TRBD2,TGCAGCACAGGGACTAGCGGGGGCCGTAAACCGTACAATGAGCAGTTCTTC,CSTGTSGGRKPYNEQFF
TRBJ2-7,.,TRBV5-1,.,TGCGCCAGCAGCCCCCGTTCAGAAGCCTACGAGCAGTACTTC,CASSPRSEAYEQYF
TRBJ1-6,.,TRBV5-4,.,TGTGCCAGCAGCAACGCGGCTGGCTCACCCCTCCACTTT,CASSNAAGSPLHF